This T cell receptor beta chain was recovered during a study of blood T cells in healthy people across ages. A second about 7 to 12 cycle PCR used barcoded and J-beta primers. TCRdb passed the 5' RACE reads through MiXCR, listing each CDR3 protein once. Found here are 600,000 or so distinct CDR3 sequences, about 30% of them singletons; the top ten hold 15% to 18%. Collection of about 9.4 milliliters of peripheral blood was performed for each donor. This clonotype occurred many times. The length of the CDR3 is 15 residues. Losses at the gene ends were 6 bases for V and 3 bases for J; bases not matched to a gene: 9.

This clonotype was obtained from an elderly woman in good health. Sequenced: blood. The chain has TRBV12-3 or TRBV12-4 and TRBJ2-7, with 9 bases matching TRBD1. CDR3 sequence (DNA): TGTGCCAGCAGCTTGTTGGACAGGGGCCGCTACGAGCAGTACTTC. Its protein product is CASSLLDRGRYEQYF.